This T cell receptor beta chain originates from a study of OX40 agonist ivuxolimab in advanced cancers. Study outcomes and limitations: Averaging showed that CD8+ T cells had more expanded clones than CD4+ did.

Germline V CDR1 and CDR2: MNHEY, SMNVEV (reference sequence). CDR3 length equals 15 residues. Trimming took off 3 bases at V and 0 bases at J, with 9 bases between the two ends. Only in-frame clones appear in the TCRdb table, and some are missing; sequencing was by immunoSEQ multiplex PCR. The sample consists of about 69,000 clones, 75% to 90% of them appearing once. As regards this clone: What it binds is unknown.

This sample comprised CD4+ or CD8+ T cells sorted from blood, obtained in a trial of the OX40 agonist ivuxolimab. This chain connects TRBV27 to TRBJ1-5; D ambiguous. This clonotype originated in an adult with an advanced solid tumor such as melanoma, head and neck, liver or kidney cancer. The CDR3 region has the DNA TGTGCCAGCAGTTTCGGAGGTTATAGCAATCAGCCCCAGCATTTT. Translated: CASSFGGYSNQPQHF.